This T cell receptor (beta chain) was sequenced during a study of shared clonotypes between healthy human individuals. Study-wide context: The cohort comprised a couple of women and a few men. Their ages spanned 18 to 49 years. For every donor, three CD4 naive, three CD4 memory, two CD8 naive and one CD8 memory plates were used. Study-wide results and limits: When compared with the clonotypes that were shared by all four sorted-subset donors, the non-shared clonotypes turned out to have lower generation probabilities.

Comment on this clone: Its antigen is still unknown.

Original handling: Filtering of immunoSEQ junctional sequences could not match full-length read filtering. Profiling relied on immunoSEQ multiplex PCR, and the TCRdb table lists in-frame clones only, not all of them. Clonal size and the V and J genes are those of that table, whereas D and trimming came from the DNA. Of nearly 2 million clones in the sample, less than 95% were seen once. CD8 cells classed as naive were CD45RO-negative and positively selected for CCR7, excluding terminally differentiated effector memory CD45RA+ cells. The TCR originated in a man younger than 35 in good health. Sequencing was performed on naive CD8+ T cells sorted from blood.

This CDR3 reads CASSLAAWTSTDTQYF. The CDR3, as DNA: TGTGCCAGCAGCTTAGCGGCGTGGACTAGCACAGATACGCAGTATTTT. This sequence joins TRBV13 and TRBJ2-3, with D tentatively TRBD2 (5 bases). V was clipped by 1 base and J by 0 bases, with 11 bases between them. The CDR3 sequence is 16 residues long. Germline V CDR1 and CDR2: PRHDT, FYEKMQ (reference sequence). The variable domain in full, completed from reference TRBV13 and TRBJ2-3, reads AAGVIQSPRHLIKEKRETATLKCYPIPRHDTVYWYQQGPGQDPQFLISFYEKMQSDKGSIPDRFSAQQFSDYHSELNMSSLELGDSALYFCASSLAAWTSTDTQYFGPGTRLTVL.